This T cell receptor (beta chain) was obtained from a study of cytomegalovirus exposure and HLA in healthy donors. Germline V CDR1 and CDR2: SGHTA, FQGTGA. The J segment lost 5 bases and the V segment lost 2 bases, leaving 4 bases of the junction unmatched. The CDR3 extends over 16 amino acids. 13 Jbeta primers and 60 Vbeta primers were used for the PCR. Clones were sequenced by immunoSEQ multiplex PCR, and TCRdb holds only the in-frame ones, with some missing. The profile shows under 200,000 clones, roughly 80% of them singletons. This receptor was taken from a man in his forties or fifties in good health and CMV-seropositive. The material sequenced was PBMCs. This rearrangement joins TRBV7-3 to TRBJ2-5; 14 bases map to TRBD2. This CDR3 is CASSLGLAGGGETQYF. The DNA of the CDR3 is TGTGCCAGCAGCTTAGGACTAGCGGGGGGAGGCGAGACCCAGTACTTC.